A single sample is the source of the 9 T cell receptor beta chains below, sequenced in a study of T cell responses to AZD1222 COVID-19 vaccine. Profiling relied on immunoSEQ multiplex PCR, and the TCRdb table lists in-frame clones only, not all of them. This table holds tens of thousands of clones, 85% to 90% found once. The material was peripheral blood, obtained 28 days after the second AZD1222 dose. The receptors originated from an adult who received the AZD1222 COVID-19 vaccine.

The CDR3 bases are TGTGCCAGCAGCGTAGGGGGGCTAGCACTGGGAGAGACCCAGTACTTC. Its protein is CASSVGGLALGETQYF. The V and J genes are TRBV9 and TRBJ2-5; a weak D match, TRBD1 (6 bases). In germline, CDR1 is SGDLS, CDR2 YYNGEE. V was trimmed by 0 bases and J by 4 bases, leaving 16 bases between them. This CDR3 has 16 residues.

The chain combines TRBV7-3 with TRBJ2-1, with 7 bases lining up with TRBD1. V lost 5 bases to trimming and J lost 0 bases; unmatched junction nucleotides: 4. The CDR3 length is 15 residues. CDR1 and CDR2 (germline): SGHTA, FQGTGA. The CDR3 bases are TGTGCCAGCAGCCCCCGACAGGGCTCCTACAATGAGCAGTTCTTC. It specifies CASSPRQGSYNEQFF.

The CDR3 DNA sequence: TGCGCCAGCAGCTGGACTAGCGGGAGTAGAGAGACCCAGTACTTC. Translation gives CASSWTSGSRETQYF. The chain joins TRBV5-1 to TRBJ2-5; 13 bases align to TRBD2. The CDR3 covers 15 residues. Losses at the gene ends were 3 bases for V and 4 bases for J; bases not matched to a gene: 3. Germline CDR1 and CDR2: SGHRS and YFSETQ.

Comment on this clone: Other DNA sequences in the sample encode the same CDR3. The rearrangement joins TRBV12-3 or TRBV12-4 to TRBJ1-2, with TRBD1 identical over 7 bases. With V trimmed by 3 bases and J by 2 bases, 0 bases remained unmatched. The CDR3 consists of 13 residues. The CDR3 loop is CASSLDRNYGYTF. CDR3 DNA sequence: TGTGCCAGCAGTTTGGACAGGAACTATGGCTACACCTTC.

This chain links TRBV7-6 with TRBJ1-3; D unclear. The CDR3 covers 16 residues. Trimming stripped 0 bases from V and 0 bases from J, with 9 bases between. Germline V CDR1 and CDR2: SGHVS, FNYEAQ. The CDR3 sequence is CASSLAGGASGNTIYF. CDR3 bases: TGTGCCAGCAGCTTAGCGGGTGGCGCCTCTGGAAACACCATATATTTT.

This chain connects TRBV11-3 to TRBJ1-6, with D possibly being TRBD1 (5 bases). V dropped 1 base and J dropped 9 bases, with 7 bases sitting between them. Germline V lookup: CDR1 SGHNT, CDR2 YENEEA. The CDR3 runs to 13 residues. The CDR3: CASSLVTGSPLHF. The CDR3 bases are TGTGCCAGCAGCTTAGTTACAGGTTCACCCCTCCACTTT.

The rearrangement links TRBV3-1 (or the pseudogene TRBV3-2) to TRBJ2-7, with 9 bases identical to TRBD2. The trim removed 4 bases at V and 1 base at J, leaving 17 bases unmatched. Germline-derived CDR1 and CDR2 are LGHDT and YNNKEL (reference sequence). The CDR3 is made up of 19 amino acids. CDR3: CASSRGDVYIAGVSYEQYF. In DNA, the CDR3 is TGTGCCAGCAGCCGAGGGGACGTCTATATAGCGGGAGTATCCTACGAGCAGTACTTC.

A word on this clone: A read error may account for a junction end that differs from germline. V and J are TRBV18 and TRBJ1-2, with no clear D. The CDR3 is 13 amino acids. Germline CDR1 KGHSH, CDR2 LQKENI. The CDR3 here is CAGSPDDNYGYTF. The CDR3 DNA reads TGTGCCGGCTCACCAGACGACAACTATGGCTACACCTTC.

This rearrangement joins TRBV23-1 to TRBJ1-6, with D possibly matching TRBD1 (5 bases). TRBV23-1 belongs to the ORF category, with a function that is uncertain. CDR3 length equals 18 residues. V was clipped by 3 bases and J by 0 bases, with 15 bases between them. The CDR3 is CASSQSTVRGSYNSPLHF. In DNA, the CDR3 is TGCGCCAGCAGTCAGTCGACAGTCCGTGGCTCCTATAATTCACCCCTCCACTTT.